This T cell receptor beta chain is from a study of CD8 T cells in ankylosing spondylitis. It was by quantitative 5'-RACE with molecular barcodes that TCR beta libraries were made. TCRdb called the 5' RACE reads again in MiXCR, with one record for every CDR3 protein. The sample lists about 390,000 distinct CDR3 sequences; 20% to 25% were seen once. Trimming removed 0 bases from V and 10 bases from J, with 13 bases in between. CDR1 and CDR2 from the germline V gene are MNHEY and SMNVEV (reference sequence). This CDR3 region has 13 residues. Study outcomes and limitations: In ankylosing spondylitis blood, a motif of about eight highly homologous TCR beta variants appeared characteristic. As reported, disease-linked clones showed significant enrichment in matched ankylosing spondylitis synovial fluid. Some of the motif variants had earlier been found in reactive arthritis patients' fluid and blood.

Many counts were recorded for this clonotype. What it recognizes is unknown. Input material: blood, either unsorted or a sorted T cell fraction (not recorded which). The chain carries TRBV27 and TRBJ2-7; D is perhaps TRBD2 (5 bases). This TCR was recovered from a male donor with ankylosing spondylitis. DNA for the CDR3: TGTGCCAGCAGTTTATCTCCTGGACTCTTACAGTACTTC. Residues: CASSLSPGLLQYF.